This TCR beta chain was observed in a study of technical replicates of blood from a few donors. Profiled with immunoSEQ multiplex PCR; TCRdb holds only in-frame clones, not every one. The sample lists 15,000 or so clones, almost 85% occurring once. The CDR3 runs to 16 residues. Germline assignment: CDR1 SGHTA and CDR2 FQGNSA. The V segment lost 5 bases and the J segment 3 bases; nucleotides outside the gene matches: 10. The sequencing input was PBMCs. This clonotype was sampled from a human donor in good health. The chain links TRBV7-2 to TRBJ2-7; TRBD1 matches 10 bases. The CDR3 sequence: CASSPRGGTGVYEQYF. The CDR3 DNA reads TGTGCCAGCAGCCCCCGTGGGGGGACAGGGGTCTACGAGCAGTACTTC.